One and the same sample provided the 9 T cell receptor beta chains below, sequenced in a study of blood T cell repertoires in COVID-19. Data came from immunoSEQ multiplex PCR; TCRdb stores just in-frame clones and leaves some out. The top ten clones hold under 3% of a sample with about 230,000 clones, over 65% of them seen once. The sample consisted of peripheral blood. These receptors came from a woman aged 70-85 years with active or convalescent COVID-19.

The gene calls are TRBV20-1 and TRBJ2-7; tentative D call: TRBD2 (5 bases). Trimming pared 3 bases from V and 6 bases from J, leaving 18 bases between. This CDR3 is built from 14 residues. Per germline, CDR1 DFQATT and CDR2 SNEGSKA (reference sequence). CDR3 loop: CSASGMGARFEQYF. CDR3 nucleotide sequence: TGCAGTGCTAGTGGGATGGGAGCCCGCTTCGAGCAGTACTTC.

The chain joins TRBV9 to TRBJ1-1; the match to TRBD1 covers 8 bases. Losses at the gene ends were 3 bases for V and 1 base for J; bases not matched to a gene: 14. Germline CDR1 reads SGDLS; CDR2 reads YYNGEE. There are 18 residues in the CDR3. CDR3: CASSAGRMAGGTNTEAFF. The CDR3 DNA reads TGTGCCAGCAGCGCGGGGAGGATGGCAGGGGGCACGAACACTGAAGCTTTCTTT.

The chain has TRBV4-3 and TRBJ2-3; TRBD2 matches at 8 bases. The CDR3 totals 16 residues. Germline assignment: CDR1 LGHNA and CDR2 YSLEER. With 4 bases clipped from V and 2 bases from J, the junction kept 8 bases outside the gene matches. Here the CDR3 DNA reads TGCGCCAGCAGCCCGGCCAGCGGGGGAAACACAGATACGCAGTATTTT. It encodes CASSPASGGNTDTQYF.

This chain joins TRBV7-7 and TRBJ2-5, with TRBD1 identical over 10 bases. Germline assignment: CDR1 SSHAT and CDR2 FNYEAQ (reference sequence). Trimming removed 1 base from V and 5 bases from J; junction bases left unmatched: 7. The CDR3 extends over 16 amino acids. The CDR3 here is CASSLEPGQGWETQYF. The DNA for the CDR3 is TGTGCCAGCAGCTTAGAGCCGGGACAGGGGTGGGAGACCCAGTACTTC.

J is TRBJ1-1 and V is TRBV2, with a tentative D call TRBD1 (6 bases). Germline V CDR1 and CDR2: SNHLY, FYNNEI. The CDR3 loop spans 14 amino acids. The V gene lost 9 bases and the J gene lost 3 bases, with 17 bases spanning the gap. The CDR3 reads CASTGPVRDTEAFF. The CDR3 nucleotides read TGTGCCAGTACAGGGCCCGTTAGGGACACTGAAGCTTTCTTT.

The chain has TRBV9 and TRBJ2-7; TRBD2 might be the D (6 bases). The germline V gene has CDR1 SGDLS and CDR2 YYNGEE. V lost 4 bases and J lost 5, with 22 bases in between. This CDR3 spans 16 amino acids. The chain's CDR3 is CASSPNTGLFSHEQYF. As DNA, the CDR3 is TGTGCCAGCAGCCCGAATACGGGACTGTTTTCCCACGAGCAGTACTTC.

The chain uses TRBV15 and TRBJ2-3, with 7 bases lining up with TRBD2. Germline-derived CDR1 and CDR2 are LNHNV and YYDKDF (reference sequence). V lost 0 bases to trimming and J lost 4 bases; unmatched junction nucleotides: 4. The CDR3 has 15 amino acids. CDR3 region: CATSRDGGVPDTQYF. CDR3 coding DNA: TGTGCCACCAGCAGAGATGGGGGGGTCCCAGATACGCAGTATTTT.

The chain combines TRBV6-2 or TRBV6-3 with TRBJ2-5; 11 bases agree with TRBD1. The trim removed 0 bases at V and 4 bases at J, leaving 1 base unmatched. The CDR3 consists of 15 residues. The germline CDR1 and CDR2 sequences are MNHEY and SVGEGT. In DNA form, the CDR3 reads TGTGCCAGCAGTTACTCCGGGACAGGGGGAGAGACCCAGTACTTC. Translated, it gives CASSYSGTGGETQYF.

This rearrangement joins TRBV7-9 to TRBJ1-3, with TRBD1 matching 9 bases. Trimming removed 1 base from V and 0 bases from J; junction bases left unmatched: 4. The CDR3 consists of 17 residues. The V gene's germline CDR1 is SEHNR and CDR2 FQNEAQ (reference sequence). CDR3 amino acids: CASSLGQGENSGNTIYF. As DNA, the CDR3 is TGTGCCAGCAGCTTAGGACAGGGGGAGAACTCTGGAAACACCATATATTTT.